Detailed here is one T cell receptor (beta chain). This clone was counted only a few times. The antigen it recognizes is unknown. The record has no base qualities; no much larger clone is one base away. This sample is part of a study of blood T cell repertoires in COVID-19 (TCRdb year 2020). A note on the overall study: Samples covering the acute and convalescent phases of COVID-19 were provided by collaborators in the United States, Italy and Spain. The material from the prospective study consisted of cDNA or gDNA derived from T cells, B-cell-depleted T cells, or PBMCs. HLA class I and class II types, where available, came from metadata supplied by the sample provider rather than from assay-based typing. Samples were obtained from the ongoing ImmuneRACE study (first 160 participants) and from 1,254 subjects provided by 6 global collaborators. A freely available public database, intended as a resource for researchers studying the immune response to SARS-CoV-2, is where the repertoires were released. Nearly every sample came with metadata listing a de-identified subject ID, COVID-19 status, age in years and sex. Subjects who had been exposed to COVID-19, were actively infected with it, or had recovered from it provided the deeply sampled blood TCRbeta repertoires that made up the dataset.

The immunoSEQ Assay, a bias-controlled multiplex PCR, was used to amplify TCRbeta CDR3 regions from genomic DNA. Processing in the source paper ran as follows. Nucleated cell counts per sample were estimated from amplification of reference gene primers within the assay. To quantify the absolute abundance of each unique TCRbeta CDR3 rearrangement, sequence reads were collapsed and filtered. Productive Simpson clonality was computed per sample as the square root of Simpson's diversity index over productive rearrangements. TCRdb mirrors the immuneACCESS table, restricted to in-frame sequences. Some clones are absent from its copies; in checked studies, under half trace to an unresolved V gene, and the reason for the others is unknown. V and J calls and clone size come straight from that table; D and trimming were deduced from the DNA. This sample gives around 200,000 clones in total; under 80% of them show up just once. The ten largest clones capture approximately 15% of the sample.

Results and caveats for the whole study, not just this receptor: The amount of clinical and demographic metadata varied by source and participant and was provided uncurated.

A second Seattle source provided samples from volunteer blood donors who had recovered from COVID-19. Each collaborating institution followed its own protocols to collect whole blood in K2EDTA tubes. For TCRbeta analysis, collaborator samples were shipped as frozen whole blood, as isolated PBMCs, or as DNA extracted from either sample type. V is shortened by 2 bases, J by 2 bases, and the region joining them spans 12 bases. Sequences SQVTM (CDR1) and ANQGSEA (CDR2) are obtained from the germline V gene. The cysteine opens and the phenylalanine closes a CDR3 of 15 amino acids. Kept here is only the CDR3 DNA, which spans 45 bases and is read in frame from base 1.

Sample: peripheral blood. The chain couples TRBV29-1 to TRBJ2-2; a weak D assignment points to TRBD2 (5 bases agree). The clonotype was recovered from a man between 45 and 60 years old who had recovered from COVID-19. The DNA is as follows: TGCAGCGTTGAATCGGGGTCTGCAAACACCGGGGAGCTGTTTTTT. Translated, it gives CSVESGSANTGELFF.